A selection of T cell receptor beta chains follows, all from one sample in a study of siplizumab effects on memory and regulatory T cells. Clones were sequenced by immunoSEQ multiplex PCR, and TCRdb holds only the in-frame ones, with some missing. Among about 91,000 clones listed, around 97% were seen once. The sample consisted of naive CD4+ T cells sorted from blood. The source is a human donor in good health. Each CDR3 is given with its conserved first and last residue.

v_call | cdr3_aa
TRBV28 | CASTRGNPYNSPLHF
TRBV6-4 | CASSETAARQMFF
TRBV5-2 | CASKHTREYAYGYTF
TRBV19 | CASSPGGAGEETQYF
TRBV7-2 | CASSRGGSYGYTF
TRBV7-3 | CASSRRTEYSPLHF
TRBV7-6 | CASSFGRSYGYTF
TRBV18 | CASSPGHGETQYF
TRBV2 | CASPKERPAKNIQYF
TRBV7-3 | CASSLGTSGGFGETQYF
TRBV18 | CASSPPGQGNSEQYF
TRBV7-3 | CASSLTGTSNEAFF
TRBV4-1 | CASSQGQGSNQPQHF
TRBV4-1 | CASSQDPRALFF
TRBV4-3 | CASSQGNRVSTDTQYF
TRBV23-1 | CASSQYVGRGWLDYGYTF
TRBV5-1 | CASSSDGQSQGNTIYF
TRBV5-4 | CASSLAGGGDTQYF
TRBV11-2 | CASSLELAGSYEQYF
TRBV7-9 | CASSFGGEGGYTF
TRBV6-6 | CASSFGTFGQPQHF
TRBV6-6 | CASSYTDRGTEAFF
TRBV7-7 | CASSEVAGGLRGKDTQYF
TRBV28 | CASSLRGRGGGQPQHF
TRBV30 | CAWSVGDQAIYEQYF
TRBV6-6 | CASSLGFDTQYF
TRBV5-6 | CASSKGQPYGYTF
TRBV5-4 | CASSSGFGNTEAFF
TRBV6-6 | CASTQGPVQFF
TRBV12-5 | CASGTSLSEQYF
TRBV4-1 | CASSVRTGGPTETQYF
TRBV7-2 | CASSSYTSSNQPQHF
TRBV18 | CASSPDLNYGYTF
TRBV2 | CASSDGAGALTDTQYF
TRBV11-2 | CASSLASGLVNEQFF
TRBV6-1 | CASSIPIREGSEAFF
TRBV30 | CAWSMDRETEAFF
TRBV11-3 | CASSSGTGYPEQYF
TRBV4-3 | CASSSGPPGQGPSQETQYF
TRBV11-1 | CASSPQGADGYTF
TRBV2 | CASRGLAGYSYEQYF
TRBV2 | CASSPGPQSAYGYTF
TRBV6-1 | CASSEESLGSNEQFF
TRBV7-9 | CASSLGRQGRANYGYTF
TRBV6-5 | CASSYGRNYGYTF
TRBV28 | CASTLFPGLGYEQYF
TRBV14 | CASSQRWATYNSPLHF
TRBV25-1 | CASSESGVRYEQYF
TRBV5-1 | CASSSQRGAIADTQYF
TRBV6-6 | CASGAGSSGNTIYF
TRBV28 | CASSSPPTDYEQYF
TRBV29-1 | CSVETGRTEAFF